These 13 T cell receptor beta chains originate from one sample sequenced in a study of blood T cell repertoires in COVID-19. Clones were read by immunoSEQ multiplex PCR, and TCRdb kept only the in-frame ones, dropping some. Among about half a million clones listed, 75% to 90% were seen once. Specimen: PBMCs or T cells enriched from blood (not recorded which). These receptors all stem from a woman aged 55-69 years who had recovered from COVID-19.

The J gene is TRBJ2-5, the V gene TRBV12-5; D is uncertain. Germline values: CDR1 LGHNT, CDR2 FRNRAP. The germline V and J ends were trimmed by 6 bases and 2 bases, with 16 bases remaining between them. The CDR3 runs to 15 residues. The chain's CDR3 is CASGPGTVGQETQYF. The CDR3 DNA follows: TGTGCTAGTGGGCCCGGAACAGTAGGACAAGAGACCCAGTACTTC.

The V call is TRBV5-4, the J call TRBJ2-2; 7 nucleotides match TRBD1. This CDR3 comprises 16 residues. V was clipped by 0 bases and J by 0 bases; unmatched bases: 2. Per germline, CDR1 SGHNT and CDR2 YYREEE (reference sequence). CDR3 sequence: CASSLDRGANTGELFF. CDR3 nucleotide sequence: TGTGCCAGCAGCTTGGACAGGGGCGCGAACACCGGGGAGCTGTTTTTT.

The CDR3 coding sequence is TGTGCCAGCAGCCGGGACAGGGTTGCGGAGACCCAGTACTTC. Translated, it gives CASSRDRVAETQYF. V is TRBV5-4 and J is TRBJ2-5; 9 bases align to TRBD1. CDR1 and CDR2 (germline): SGHNT, YYREEE (reference sequence). V was clipped by 4 bases and J by 5 bases; unmatched bases: 6. The CDR3 totals 14 residues.

The chain uses TRBV2 and TRBJ1-5, with D maybe TRBD1 (5 bases). V shed 3 bases and J shed 2 bases, with 11 bases lying between them. The germline gives CDR1 SNHLY, CDR2 FYNNEI. The CDR3 runs 15 residues. The CDR3 protein is CASSEGRGGNQPQHF. DNA of the CDR3: TGTGCCAGCAGTGAGGGGCGCGGGGGCAATCAGCCCCAGCATTTT.

This clone turned up a few times. V gene TRBV3-1 (or the pseudogene TRBV3-2) combines with J gene TRBJ2-7; 7 bases fit TRBD1. Trimming at V came to 8 bases and at J to 5 bases, leaving 3 bases not matched to a gene. Germline CDR1 LGHDT, CDR2 YNNKEL (reference sequence). The CDR3 loop spans 11 amino acids. The CDR3 nucleotides read TGTGCCAGCCGACAGGGCCACGAGCAGTACTTC. Its protein is CASRQGHEQYF.

With respect to this clone: The same CDR3 can be traced to other DNA sequences in this sample. The chain combines TRBV5-1 with TRBJ1-1; the D gene is possibly TRBD1 (5 bases). V was trimmed by 0 bases and J by 0 bases, leaving 9 bases between them. The length of the CDR3 is 15 residues. Germline V CDR1 and CDR2: SGHRS, YFSETQ. The CDR3, as DNA: TGCGCCAGCAGCTTGGGGGCAGGGCTGAACACTGAAGCTTTCTTT. Its translation: CASSLGAGLNTEAFF.

The chain uses TRBV24-1 and TRBJ2-2, with 9 bases matching TRBD2. Trimming removed 5 bases from V and 1 base from J; junction bases left unmatched: 7. This CDR3 is 17 amino acids long. Germline V lookup: CDR1 KGHDR, CDR2 SFDVKD. The DNA of the CDR3 is TGTGCCACCAGTGGAGGAGGACTAGCGTTGAACACCGGGGAGCTGTTTTTT. Translated: CATSGGGLALNTGELFF.

This sequence joins TRBV3-1 (or the pseudogene TRBV3-2) and TRBJ1-3; D is undetermined. The ends were cut back, 1 base at V and 6 bases at J, with 7 bases in the middle. This CDR3 is built from 13 residues. CDR1 and CDR2 from the germline V gene are LGHDT and YNNKEL (reference sequence). The CDR3 here is CASSQGLPNTIYF. The CDR3 bases are TGTGCCAGCAGCCAAGGCCTACCAAACACCATATATTTT.

The chain has TRBV2 and TRBJ2-7; 8 nucleotides agree with TRBD1. The germline V gene encodes CDR1 SNHLY and CDR2 FYNNEI. V was pared by 5 bases and J by 5 bases, with 11 bases of the junction left unmatched. There are 15 residues in the CDR3. CDR3 in amino acids: CASSIGQGALDEQYV. CDR3 DNA sequence: TGTGCCAGCAGTATCGGACAGGGTGCCCTCGACGAGCAGTACGTC.

J is TRBJ2-1 and V is TRBV5-1, with 10 bases lining up with TRBD1. V dropped 4 bases and J dropped 7; count of bases not matched to a gene: 8. Germline loops: CDR1 SGHRS, CDR2 YFSETQ. The CDR3 totals 15 residues. CDR3 in amino acids: CASSPTGTGVNEQFF. CDR3 nucleotides: TGCGCCAGCAGCCCTACCGGGACAGGGGTAAATGAGCAGTTCTTC.

The chain joins TRBV12-3 or TRBV12-4 to TRBJ1-3; D is ambiguous. V was clipped by 6 bases and J by 8 bases, with 14 bases between them. The CDR3 runs 13 residues. In DNA form, the CDR3 reads TGTGCCAGCAGAAGGACGTCAGCGGACACCATATATTTT. Protein: CASRRTSADTIYF.

V is TRBV7-2 and J is TRBJ1-5; D not certain. V shed 2 bases and J shed 7 bases, with 15 bases lying between them. Germline assignment: CDR1 SGHTA and CDR2 FQGNSA. CDR3 length: 15 amino acids. This CDR3 reads CASSLKLREEQPQHF. The CDR3 coding sequence is TGTGCCAGCAGCTTAAAGTTAAGGGAGGAACAGCCCCAGCATTTT.

The rearrangement uses TRBV24-1 and TRBJ2-1; the D gene is possibly TRBD2 (7 bases). CDR1 and CDR2 from the germline V gene are KGHDR and SFDVKD. CDR3 length: 17 amino acids. With 4 bases removed from V and 2 bases from J, the gap between germline ends came to 17 bases. For the CDR3, the DNA is TGTGCCACCAGTGACTCGAGGGTGGGGGGGCCCTACAATGAGCAGTTCTTC. It yields the protein CATSDSRVGGPYNEQFF.